Below, 10 T cell receptor beta chains from the same sample are listed, as sequenced in a study of blood T cells in healthy people across ages. A second PCR, run for about 7 to 11 cycles, used a sample-barcoded 5' primer plus a J-beta primer mix. MiXCR, run by TCRdb on the 5' RACE reads, gives a single entry per CDR3 protein. The sample consists of around 1.7 million distinct CDR3 sequences, roughly 27% of them appearing once. Sequenced sample: blood. These receptors were obtained from a woman aged 25 to 39 in good health.

Notes on this clonotype: This may be a read error: a much more frequent sequence differs by one nucleotide. The rearrangement uses TRBV6-6 and TRBJ2-7, with a weak D call TRBD1 (6 bases). This CDR3 has 12 amino acids. The germline V gene encodes CDR1 MNHNY and CDR2 SVGAGI (reference sequence). The CDR3 sequence is CACRGTGYEQYF. CDR3 nucleotides: TGTGCCTGCAGGGGAACAGGGTACGAGCAGTACTTC.

Comment on this clonotype: At one end the junction does not follow the germline gene, possibly because of a read error. The chain joins TRBV12-3 or TRBV12-4 to TRBJ1-2; D is possibly TRBD1 (5 bases). The CDR3 totals 13 residues. The CDR3 DNA reads as TGCGCCAGCAGTCCGGGGACGCTTGAGGGCTACACCTTC. Its translation: CASSPGTLEGYTF.

This chain connects TRBV7-9 to TRBJ1-2; no clear D. The CDR3 covers 14 residues. Trimming cost V 2 bases and J 11 bases, with 18 bases left between them. Germline V gene data show CDR1 as SEHNR and CDR2 as FQNEAQ (reference sequence). The CDR3 DNA follows: TGTGCCAGCAGCTTAATGGGTCGCGAACCGGTATACACCTTC. Translated, it gives CASSLMGREPVYTF.

This clonotype appeared many times. CDR3 bases: TGTGCCAGCAGTTCGGGACAGTCGCACGAGCAGTACTTC. This gives the protein CASSSGQSHEQYF. The chain uses TRBV12-3 or TRBV12-4 and TRBJ2-7; 7 nucleotides match TRBD1. V shed 4 bases and J 5 bases; nucleotides not matched to a gene: 5. The CDR3 loop spans 13 amino acids.

This chain connects TRBV27 to TRBJ2-7, with 7 bases aligning to TRBD2. Trimming removed 3 bases from V and 5 bases from J; junction bases left unmatched: 4. CDR3 length: 13 amino acids. CDR1 and CDR2 from the germline V gene are MNHEY and SMNVEV (reference sequence). The CDR3, as DNA: TGTGCCAGCAGTTTTGGGGGGGTCAACGAGCAGTACTTC. It yields the protein CASSFGGVNEQYF.

This clonotype was seen many times. The V gene is TRBV20-1, the J gene TRBJ2-1; tentative D call: TRBD1 (5 bases). The ends were cut back, 3 bases at V and 4 bases at J, with 7 bases in the middle. Germline assignment: CDR1 DFQATT and CDR2 SNEGSKA (reference sequence). CDR3 size: 12 residues. CDR3 region: CSARTAYNEQFF. The CDR3 nucleotides read TGCAGTGCTAGGACAGCTTACAATGAGCAGTTCTTC.

V gene TRBV5-1 combines with J gene TRBJ2-2, with D possibly TRBD2 on 6 matching bases. The germline V gene encodes CDR1 SGHRS and CDR2 YFSETQ. This CDR3 spans 17 amino acids. Deletions cut 0 bases from V and 5 bases from J, with 17 bases between. DNA for the CDR3: TGCGCCAGCAGCTTGGCCTTTGGCGGGGCTGGGACCGGGGAGCTGTTTTTT. This encodes CASSLAFGGAGTGELFF. The full variable domain, completed using reference TRBV5-1 and TRBJ2-2, is KAGVTQTPRYLIKTRGQQVTLSCSPISGHRSVSWYQQTPGQGLQFLFEYFSETQRNKGNFPGRFSGRQFSNSRSEMNVSTLELGDSALYLCASSLAFGGAGTGELFFGEGSRLTVL.

This clonotype was detected many times. This chain links TRBV7-2 with TRBJ2-5; 7 nucleotides agree with TRBD1. The V and J ends lost 5 bases and 4 bases, in that order; junction bases with no gene match: 10. There are 15 residues in the CDR3. The V gene's germline CDR1 is SGHTA and CDR2 FQGNSA. Here the CDR3 reads CASSGQTGTGETQYF. The DNA for the CDR3 is TGTGCCAGCAGCGGTCAGACAGGGACGGGAGAGACCCAGTACTTC.

A word on this clonotype: A much bigger clone sits one base away, suggesting this may be a read error. The CDR3 coding sequence is TGTAGCGTTGAGGCTCGGTTTAATGAGCAGTTCTTC. It is translated as CSVEARFNEQFF. The V gene is TRBV29-1, the J gene TRBJ2-1; weak D call: TRBD2 (5 bases). The CDR3 consists of 12 residues. CDR1 is SQVTM, CDR2 ANQGSEA, per germline.

Many counts were recorded for this clonotype. The genes are TRBV11-2 and TRBJ2-1; D remains ambiguous. The CDR3 totals 15 residues. Germline lookup yields CDR1 SGHAT and CDR2 FQNNGV. V was shortened by 0 bases and J by 0 bases, with 6 bases between the two germline ends. Here the CDR3 reads CASSLEGNSYNEQFF. The CDR3 DNA reads as TGTGCCAGCAGCTTAGAGGGTAACTCCTACAATGAGCAGTTCTTC. Combining the CDR3 with reference TRBV11-2 and TRBJ2-1 gives the whole variable domain EAGVAQSPRYKIIEKRQSVAFWCNPISGHATLYWYQQILGQGPKLLIQFQNNGVVDDSQLPKDRFSAERLKGVDSTLKIQPAKLEDSAVYLCASSLEGNSYNEQFFGPGTRLTVL.